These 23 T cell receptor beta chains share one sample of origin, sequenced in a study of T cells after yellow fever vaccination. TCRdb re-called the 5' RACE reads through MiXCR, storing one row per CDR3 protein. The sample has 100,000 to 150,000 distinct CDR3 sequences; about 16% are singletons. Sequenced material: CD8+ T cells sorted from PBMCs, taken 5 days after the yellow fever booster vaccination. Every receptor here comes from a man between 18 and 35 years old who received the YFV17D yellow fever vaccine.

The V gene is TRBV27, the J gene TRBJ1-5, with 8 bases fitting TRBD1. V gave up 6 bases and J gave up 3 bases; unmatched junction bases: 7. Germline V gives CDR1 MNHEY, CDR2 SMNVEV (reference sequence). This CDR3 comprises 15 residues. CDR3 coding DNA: TGTGCCAGCAGGGTCGCAGGGGGCCTCAATCAGCCCCAGCATTTT. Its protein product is CASRVAGGLNQPQHF.

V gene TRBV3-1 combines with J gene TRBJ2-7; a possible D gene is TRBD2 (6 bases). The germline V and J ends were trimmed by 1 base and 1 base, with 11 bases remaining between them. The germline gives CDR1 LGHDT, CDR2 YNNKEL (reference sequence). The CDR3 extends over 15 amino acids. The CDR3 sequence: CASSQVGTASYEQYF. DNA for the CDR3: TGTGCCAGCAGCCAAGTCGGGACTGCATCCTACGAGCAGTACTTC.

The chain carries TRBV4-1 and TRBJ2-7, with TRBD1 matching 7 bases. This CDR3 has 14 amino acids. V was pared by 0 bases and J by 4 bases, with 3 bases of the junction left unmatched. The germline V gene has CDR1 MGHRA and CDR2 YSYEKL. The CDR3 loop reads CASSQEVRGYEQYV. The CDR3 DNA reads TGCGCCAGCAGCCAAGAGGTCAGGGGGTACGAGCAGTACGTC.

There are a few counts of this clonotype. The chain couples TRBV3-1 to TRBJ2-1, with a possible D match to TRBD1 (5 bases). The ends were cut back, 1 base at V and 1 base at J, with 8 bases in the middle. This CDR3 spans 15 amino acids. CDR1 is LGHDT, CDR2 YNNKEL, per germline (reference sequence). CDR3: CASSQVQVSYNEQFF. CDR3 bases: TGTGCCAGCAGCCAAGTACAGGTGTCCTACAATGAGCAGTTCTTC.

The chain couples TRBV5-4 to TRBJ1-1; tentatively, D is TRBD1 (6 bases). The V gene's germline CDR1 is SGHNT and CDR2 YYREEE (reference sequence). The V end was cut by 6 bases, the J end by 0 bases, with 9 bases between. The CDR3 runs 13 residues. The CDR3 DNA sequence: TGTGCCAGCAAGGGGGACATGAACACTGAAGCTTTCTTT. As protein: CASKGDMNTEAFF.

DNA of the CDR3: TGCAGCGTTTATCAAGATACGCAGTATTTT. Amino acid sequence: CSVYQDTQYF. The chain recombines TRBV29-1 with TRBJ2-3; D is unclear. Trimming left V 5 bases short and J 5 bases short, with 5 bases between. Germline lookup yields CDR1 SQVTM and CDR2 ANQGSEA. The CDR3 length is 10 residues.

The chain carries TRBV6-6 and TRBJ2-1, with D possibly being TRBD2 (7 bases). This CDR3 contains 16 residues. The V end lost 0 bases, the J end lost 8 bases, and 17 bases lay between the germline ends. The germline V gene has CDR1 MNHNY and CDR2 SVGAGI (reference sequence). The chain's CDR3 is CASSYSSGGPADEQFF. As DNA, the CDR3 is TGTGCCAGCAGTTACTCGTCGGGGGGCCCTGCCGATGAGCAGTTCTTC.

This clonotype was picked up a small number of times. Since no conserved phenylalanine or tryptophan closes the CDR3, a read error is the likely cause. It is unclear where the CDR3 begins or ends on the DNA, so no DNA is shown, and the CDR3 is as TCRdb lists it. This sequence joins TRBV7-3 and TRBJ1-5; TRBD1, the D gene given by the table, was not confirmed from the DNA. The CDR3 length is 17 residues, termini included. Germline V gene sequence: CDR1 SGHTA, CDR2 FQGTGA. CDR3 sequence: CASSSPGAVEKEYQPQL.

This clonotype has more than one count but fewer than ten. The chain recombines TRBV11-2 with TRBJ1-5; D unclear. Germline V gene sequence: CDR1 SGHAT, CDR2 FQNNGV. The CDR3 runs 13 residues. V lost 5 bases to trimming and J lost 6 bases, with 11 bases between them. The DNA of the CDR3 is TGTGCCAGCAGCCCGGAGTACGGTCAGCCCCAGCATTTT. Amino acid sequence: CASSPEYGQPQHF.

In DNA, the CDR3 is TGTGCCAGCAGTTACGCACAGATCACCGGGGAGCTGTTTTTT. It translates to CASSYAQITGELFF. J is TRBJ2-2 and V is TRBV6-5; D unresolved. The CDR3 spans 14 residues. Looked up from germline, CDR1 is MNHEY and CDR2 is SVGAGI. V shed 2 bases and J shed 4 bases, with 8 bases lying between them.

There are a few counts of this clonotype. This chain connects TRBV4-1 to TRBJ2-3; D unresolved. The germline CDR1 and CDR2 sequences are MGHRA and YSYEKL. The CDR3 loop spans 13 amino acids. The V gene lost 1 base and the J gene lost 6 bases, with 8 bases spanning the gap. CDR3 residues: CASSQGPGDTQYF. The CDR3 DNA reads TGCGCCAGCAGCCAAGGTCCCGGGGATACGCAGTATTTT.

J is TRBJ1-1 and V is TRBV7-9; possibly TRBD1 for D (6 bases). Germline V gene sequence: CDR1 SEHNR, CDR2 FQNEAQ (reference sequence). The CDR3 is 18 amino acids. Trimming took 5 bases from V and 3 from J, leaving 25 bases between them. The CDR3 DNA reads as TGTGCCAGCAGCGCCTCACAGGGTTCAGGACCCGACTACACTGAAGCTTTCTTT. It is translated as CASSASQGSGPDYTEAFF.

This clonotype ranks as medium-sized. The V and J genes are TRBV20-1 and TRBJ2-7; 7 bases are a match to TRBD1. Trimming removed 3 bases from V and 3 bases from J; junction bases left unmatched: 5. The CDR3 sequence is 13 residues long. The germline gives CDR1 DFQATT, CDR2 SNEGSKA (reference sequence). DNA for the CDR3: TGCAGTGCTAGGACAGGGATCCGCTACGAGCAGTACTTC. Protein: CSARTGIRYEQYF.

CDR3 sequence reads: CASSTRAGNSPLHF. CDR3 nucleotide sequence: TGTGCCAGCAGCACTAGAGCAGGGAATTCACCCCTCCACTTT. J is TRBJ1-6 and V is TRBV7-9, with D perhaps TRBD1 (5 bases). Between the trimmed V and J ends, which lost 5 bases and 7 bases, there was a span of 12 bases. This CDR3 is built from 14 residues. Germline values: CDR1 SEHNR, CDR2 FQNEAQ (reference sequence). Variable domain in full (rest from reference TRBV7-9 and TRBJ1-6): DTGVSQNPRHKITKRGQNVTFRCDPISEHNRLYWYRQTLGQGPEFLTYFQNEAQLEKSRLLSDRFSAERPKGSFSTLEIQRTEQGDSAMYLCASSTRAGNSPLHFGNGTRLTVT.

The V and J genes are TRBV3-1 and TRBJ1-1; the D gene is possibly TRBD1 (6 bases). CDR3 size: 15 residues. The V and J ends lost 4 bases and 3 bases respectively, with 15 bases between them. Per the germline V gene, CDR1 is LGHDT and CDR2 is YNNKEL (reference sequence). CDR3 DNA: TGTGCCAGCAGCCCAAAACAGGGAATCGACACTGAAGCTTTCTTT. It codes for CASSPKQGIDTEAFF.

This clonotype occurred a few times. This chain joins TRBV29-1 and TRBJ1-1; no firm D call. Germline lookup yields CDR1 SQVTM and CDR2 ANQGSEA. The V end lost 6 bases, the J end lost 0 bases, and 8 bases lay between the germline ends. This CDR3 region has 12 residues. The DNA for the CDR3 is TGCAGCGTCCGGTTCTTGAACACTGAAGCTTTCTTT. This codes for CSVRFLNTEAFF.

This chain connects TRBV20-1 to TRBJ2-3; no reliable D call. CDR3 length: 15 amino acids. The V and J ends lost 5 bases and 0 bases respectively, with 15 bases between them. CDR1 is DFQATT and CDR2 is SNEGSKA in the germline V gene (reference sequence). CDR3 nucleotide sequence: TGCAGTGCTGATCAGGCTGCACTAAGCACAGATACGCAGTATTTT. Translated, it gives CSADQAALSTDTQYF.

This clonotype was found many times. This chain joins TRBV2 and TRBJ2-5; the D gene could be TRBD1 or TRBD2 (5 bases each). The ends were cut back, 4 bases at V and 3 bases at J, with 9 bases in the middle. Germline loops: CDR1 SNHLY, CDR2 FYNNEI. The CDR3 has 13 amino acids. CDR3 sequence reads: CASSGGNEETQYF. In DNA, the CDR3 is TGTGCCAGCAGTGGGGGGAACGAAGAGACCCAGTACTTC.

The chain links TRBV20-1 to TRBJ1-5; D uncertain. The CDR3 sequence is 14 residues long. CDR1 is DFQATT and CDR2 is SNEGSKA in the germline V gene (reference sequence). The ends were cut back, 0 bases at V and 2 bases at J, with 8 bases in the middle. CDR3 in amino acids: CSARDFIGNQPQHF. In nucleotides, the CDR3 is TGCAGTGCTAGAGATTTCATCGGCAATCAGCCCCAGCATTTT.

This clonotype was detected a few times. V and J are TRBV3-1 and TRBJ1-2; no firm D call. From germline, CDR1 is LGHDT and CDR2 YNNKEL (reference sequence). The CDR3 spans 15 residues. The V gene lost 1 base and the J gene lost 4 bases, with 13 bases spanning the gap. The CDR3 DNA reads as TGTGCCAGCAGCCAAGGTATAGGGCAGGTCTATGGCTACACCTTC. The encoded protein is CASSQGIGQVYGYTF.

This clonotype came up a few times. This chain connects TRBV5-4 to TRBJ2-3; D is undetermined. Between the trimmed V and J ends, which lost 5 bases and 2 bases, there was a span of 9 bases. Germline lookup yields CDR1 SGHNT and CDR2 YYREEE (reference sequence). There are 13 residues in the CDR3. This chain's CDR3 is CASRNGPTDTQYF. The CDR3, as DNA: TGTGCCAGCAGGAACGGACCCACAGATACGCAGTATTTT. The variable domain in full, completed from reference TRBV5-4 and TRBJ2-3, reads ETGVTQSPTHLIKTRGQQVTLRCSSQSGHNTVSWYQQALGQGPQFIFQYYREEENGRGNFPPRFSGLQFPNYSSELNVNALELDDSALYLCASRNGPTDTQYFGPGTRLTVL.

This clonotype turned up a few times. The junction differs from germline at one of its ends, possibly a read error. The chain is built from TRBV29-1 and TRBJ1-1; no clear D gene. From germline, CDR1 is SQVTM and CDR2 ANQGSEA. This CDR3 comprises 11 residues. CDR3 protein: CSVKEWTEAFF. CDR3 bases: TGCAGCGTTAAAGAGTGGACTGAAGCTTTCTTT.

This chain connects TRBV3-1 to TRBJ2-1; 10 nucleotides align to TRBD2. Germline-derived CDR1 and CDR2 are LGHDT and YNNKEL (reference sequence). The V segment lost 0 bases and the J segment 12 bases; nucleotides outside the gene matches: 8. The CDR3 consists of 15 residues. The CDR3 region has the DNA TGTGCCAGCAGCCAAGATTGGGCTAGCGGGGGTACGCAGTTCTTC. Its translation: CASSQDWASGGTQFF.